One T cell receptor (beta chain) is described in this entry. The data were obtained in a study of T cell changes during pregnancy in multiple sclerosis. The data were produced by immunoSEQ multiplex PCR, yet TCRdb's version contains in-frame clones alone and is incomplete. The table includes around 57,000 clones, approximately 90% detected once. V lost 10 bases, J lost 4 bases, and 16 bases lay in between. This CDR3 is built from 13 residues. Per germline, CDR1 ENHRY and CDR2 SYGVKD. The receptor's source is a female donor with multiple sclerosis, enrolled in a pregnancy study. The material was peripheral blood, obtained in the second trimester of pregnancy. The chain links TRBV10-3 to TRBJ1-1, with D possibly matching TRBD1 (6 bases). In DNA, the CDR3 is TGTGCCACAACATCCAGGGGCGGCACTGAAGCTTTCTTT. Its protein product is CATTSRGGTEAFF.